This TCR beta chain was sequenced in a study of graft-versus-host responses after intestinal transplantation. Assay used: immunoSEQ multiplex PCR; TCRdb lists only in-frame clones, some missing. The sample consists of 95,000 to 150,000 clones, roughly 93% of them appearing once. Points on this clone: Its specificity is unknown.

The specimen comprised unstimulated CD4+ T cells sorted from spleen or lymph node cells, sampled before intestinal transplant. The sequence was obtained from a human donor who received an intestinal transplant.

This CDR3 reads CASSPVVLDRSTDTQYF. CDR3 DNA sequence: TGTGCCAGCTCACCAGTCGTACTAGATAGGAGCACAGATACGCAGTATTTT. V usage is TRBV18 and J usage is TRBJ2-3; perhaps TRBD2 as D (5 bases). V lost 2 bases to trimming and J lost 0 bases, with 15 bases between them. Per the germline V gene, CDR1 is KGHSH and CDR2 is LQKENI. This CDR3 is 17 amino acids long.